These 16 T cell receptor beta chains came from one sample sequenced in a study of blood T cell repertoires in COVID-19. Here immunoSEQ multiplex PCR was the method, and the copy in TCRdb shows in-frame clones only, minus some. Of 58,000 or so clones in the sample, about 79% were seen once. Sequences were obtained from peripheral blood. All receptors come from a human donor in a cohort sampled during active COVID-19.

The chain employs TRBV13 and TRBJ1-1, with D tentatively TRBD1 (6 bases). This CDR3 comprises 15 residues. V dropped 1 base and J dropped 7 bases, with 16 bases sitting between them. Looked up from germline, CDR1 is PRHDT and CDR2 is FYEKMQ (reference sequence). The DNA for the CDR3 is TGTGCCAGCAGCTTAGTAGGTCGGCAGGGGTTTGAAGCTTTCTTT. It yields the protein CASSLVGRQGFEAFF.

J is TRBJ2-7 and V is TRBV18; 8 bases line up with TRBD2. Losses at the gene ends were 3 bases for V and 7 bases for J; bases not matched to a gene: 23. This CDR3 has 19 amino acids. CDR1 is KGHSH, CDR2 LQKENI, per germline. The DNA for the CDR3 is TGTGCCAGCTCACCCCCGGGCTCGGAATACGGGAGGGCCCCGGATGAGCAGTACTTC. It encodes CASSPPGSEYGRAPDEQYF.

This clone was observed a handful of times. The CDR3 loop is CASSESARLAGVDYNEQFF. In DNA form, the CDR3 reads TGCGCCAGCAGTGAGTCAGCGAGACTAGCGGGAGTCGACTACAATGAGCAGTTCTTC. The V call is TRBV10-1, the J call TRBJ2-1; TRBD2 matches 12 bases. The germline V gene has CDR1 WNHNN and CDR2 SYGVQD (reference sequence). The CDR3 loop spans 19 amino acids. Trimming at V came to 0 bases and at J to 3 bases, leaving 9 bases not matched to a gene.

The chain couples TRBV6-4 to TRBJ2-3, with TRBD2 matching over 9 bases. The CDR3 is made up of 15 amino acids. V lost 3 bases, J lost 1 base, and 2 bases stayed unmatched. CDR1 is MRHNA, CDR2 SNTAGT, per germline. CDR3 nucleotides: TGTGCCAGCAGTGAGGAGCGGGGGGGCACAGATACGCAGTATTTT. Its translation: CASSEERGGTDTQYF.

CDR3 nucleotide sequence: TGTGCCAGCAGTTACTCTACCGGACAGGGGGTGACCCTCCACTTT. Translation gives CASSYSTGQGVTLHF. The chain combines TRBV6-6 with TRBJ1-6, with TRBD1 matching over 10 bases. CDR3 length: 15 residues. Trimming removed 0 bases from V and 14 bases from J; junction bases left unmatched: 7. The V gene's germline CDR1 is MNHNY and CDR2 SVGAGI (reference sequence).

The chain links TRBV27 to TRBJ1-6, with a tentative D call TRBD1 (5 bases). The V end was cut by 7 bases, the J end by 7 bases, with 20 bases between. The CDR3 spans 16 residues. The germline CDR1 and CDR2 sequences are MNHEY and SMNVEV (reference sequence). The CDR3 here is CASMVQGSGLNSPLHF. The DNA of the CDR3 is TGTGCCAGCATGGTGCAGGGTTCAGGGTTGAATTCACCCCTCCACTTT.

The chain employs TRBV7-9 and TRBJ1-6, with D unclear. CDR1 is SEHNR, CDR2 FQNEAQ, per germline (reference sequence). CDR3 size: 13 residues. With 8 bases removed from V and 7 bases from J, the gap between germline ends came to 12 bases. In nucleotides, the CDR3 is TGTGCCAGCGCCAAGGGCCACAATTCACCCCTCCACTTT. Encoded protein: CASAKGHNSPLHF.

This clone occurred once. The rearrangement joins TRBV2 to TRBJ2-7; D perhaps matches TRBD2 (5 bases). The germline CDR1 and CDR2 sequences are SNHLY and FYNNEI. Trimming cost V 8 bases and J 3 bases, with 20 bases left between them. The CDR3 consists of 15 residues. This chain's CDR3 is CASGPRGRGYYEQYF. In DNA, the CDR3 is TGTGCCAGCGGACCCCGGGGTCGCGGCTACTACGAGCAGTACTTC. The full variable domain, its missing parts supplied by reference TRBV2 and TRBJ2-7, is EPEVTQTPSHQVTQMGQEVILRCVPISNHLYFYWYRQILGQKVEFLVSFYNNEISEKSEIFDDQFSVERPDGSNFTLKIRSTKLEDSAMYFCASGPRGRGYYEQYFGPGTRLTVT.

The J gene is TRBJ1-4, the V gene TRBV5-1, with 7 nucleotides matching TRBD1. Germline values: CDR1 SGHRS, CDR2 YFSETQ. This CDR3 region has 16 residues. Unmatched junction bases numbered 6, after V lost 1 base and J lost 3 bases. Written as DNA, the CDR3 is TGCGCCAGCAGCTTGTGGGACAGAGGGCCTAATGAAAAACTGTTTTTT. Translated, it gives CASSLWDRGPNEKLFF. The whole variable domain, remainder taken from reference TRBV5-1 and TRBJ1-4, is KAGVTQTPRYLIKTRGQQVTLSCSPISGHRSVSWYQQTPGQGLQFLFEYFSETQRNKGNFPGRFSGRQFSNSRSEMNVSTLELGDSALYLCASSLWDRGPNEKLFFGSGTQLSVL.

In this sample, this clone turned up once. This chain connects TRBV10-2 to TRBJ2-4; D unclear. Trimming removed 3 bases at V and 1 base at J, with 10 bases between. Germline V gene sequence: CDR1 WSHSY, CDR2 SAAADI. The CDR3 consists of 15 residues. The CDR3: CASSDDSSAKNIQYF. The CDR3 DNA is TGCGCCAGCAGTGACGACTCCAGCGCCAAAAACATTCAGTACTTC.

There are a few counts of this clone. The gene calls are TRBV7-9 and TRBJ1-6; 7 nucleotides agree with TRBD1. The trim removed 5 bases at V and 6 bases at J, leaving 7 bases unmatched. The germline CDR1 and CDR2 sequences are SEHNR and FQNEAQ (reference sequence). The CDR3 consists of 15 residues. The CDR3 DNA is TGTGCCAGCAGCCCCTCGGGACAGCGTAATTCACCCCTCCACTTT. Amino acid sequence: CASSPSGQRNSPLHF.

The rearrangement joins TRBV27 to TRBJ2-5; D is unclear. Trimming left V 4 bases short and J 4 bases short, with 13 bases between. The CDR3 has 14 amino acids. Germline-derived CDR1 and CDR2 are MNHEY and SMNVEV (reference sequence). CDR3 nucleotides: TGTGCCAGCAGTTCCTTCGGTGAGCTAGAGACCCAGTACTTC. Translation gives CASSSFGELETQYF.

The chain uses TRBV6-2 or TRBV6-3 and TRBJ1-5; TRBD1 is a possible D gene (5 bases). The germline V gene encodes CDR1 MNHEY and CDR2 SVGEGT. The CDR3 extends over 14 amino acids. V was shortened by 2 bases and J by 1 base, with 6 bases between the two germline ends. The CDR3 reads CASSYQGSNQPQHF. The CDR3 region has the DNA TGTGCCAGCAGTTACCAGGGCAGCAATCAGCCCCAGCATTTT.

The chain recombines TRBV4-3 with TRBJ1-2; D is undetermined. The CDR3 spans 16 residues. In germline, CDR1 is LGHNA, CDR2 YSLEER. V was clipped by 4 bases and J by 0 bases, with 15 bases between them. CDR3 protein: CASSPGIQKANYGYTF. CDR3 DNA sequence: TGCGCCAGCAGCCCAGGTATACAAAAGGCTAACTATGGCTACACCTTC.

The V gene is TRBV7-8, the J gene TRBJ1-1, with TRBD1 identical over 8 bases. This CDR3 spans 16 amino acids. Germline V gene sequence: CDR1 SGHVS, CDR2 FQNEAQ. V gave up 3 bases and J gave up 1 base; unmatched junction bases: 7. The CDR3 nucleotides are TGTGCCAGCAGCTTTTTCGCGGGACAGGAGAACACTGAAGCTTTCTTT. Encoded protein: CASSFFAGQENTEAFF.

This chain connects TRBV5-1 to TRBJ2-7; 7 nucleotides line up with TRBD1. Germline CDR1 and CDR2: SGHRS and YFSETQ. There are 14 residues in the CDR3. V dropped 4 bases and J dropped 0; count of bases not matched to a gene: 4. The chain's CDR3 is CASSQQGFSYEQYF. The DNA for the CDR3 is TGCGCCAGCAGCCAACAGGGGTTCTCCTACGAGCAGTACTTC.